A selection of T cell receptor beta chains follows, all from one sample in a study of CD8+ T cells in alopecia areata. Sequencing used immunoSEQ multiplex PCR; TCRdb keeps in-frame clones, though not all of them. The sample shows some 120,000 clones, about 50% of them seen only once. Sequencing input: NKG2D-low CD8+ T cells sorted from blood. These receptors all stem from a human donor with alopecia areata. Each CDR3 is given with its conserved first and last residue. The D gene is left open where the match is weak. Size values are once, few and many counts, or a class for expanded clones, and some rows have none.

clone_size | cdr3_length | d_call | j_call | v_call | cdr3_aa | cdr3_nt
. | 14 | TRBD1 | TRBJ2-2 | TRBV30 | CAWSGTGDTGELFF | TGTGCCTGGAGCGGGACAGGGGACACCGGGGAGCTGTTTTTT
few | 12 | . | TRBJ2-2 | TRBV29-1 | CSVEEGSGELFF | TGCAGCGTTGAAGAAGGCAGCGGGGAGCTGTTTTTT
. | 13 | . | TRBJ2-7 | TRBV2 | CASAQGISYEQYF | TGTGCCAGCGCCCAGGGAATCTCCTACGAGCAGTACTTC
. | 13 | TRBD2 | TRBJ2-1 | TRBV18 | CASSLGLANEQFF | TGTGCCAGCTCACTCGGACTAGCCAATGAGCAGTTCTTC
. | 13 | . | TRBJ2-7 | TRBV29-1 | CSVEDPGTYEQYF | TGCAGCGTTGAAGATCCAGGGACATACGAGCAGTACTTC
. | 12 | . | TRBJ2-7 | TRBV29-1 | CSVDLGRDEQYF | TGCAGCGTGGATCTCGGACGCGACGAGCAGTACTTC
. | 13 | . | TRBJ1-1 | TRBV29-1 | CSVERGGPTEAFF | TGCAGCGTTGAACGTGGGGGGCCCACTGAAGCTTTCTTT
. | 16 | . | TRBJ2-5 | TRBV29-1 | CSVVIPGQGFLETQYF | .
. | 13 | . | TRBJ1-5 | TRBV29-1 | CSVGGFGNQPQHF | TGCAGCGTTGGAGGGTTTGGGAATCAGCCCCAGCATTTT
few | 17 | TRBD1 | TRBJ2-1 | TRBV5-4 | CASSLESGTASYNEQFF | TGTGCCAGCAGCTTGGAGTCCGGGACAGCCTCCTACAATGAGCAGTTCTTC
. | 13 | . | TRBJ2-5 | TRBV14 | CASSLESTRTQYF | TGTGCCAGCAGCCTTGAGTCAACGAGGACCCAGTACTTC
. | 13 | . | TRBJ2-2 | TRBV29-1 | CSFWTANTGELFF | TGCAGCTTTTGGACGGCGAACACCGGGGAGCTGTTTTTT
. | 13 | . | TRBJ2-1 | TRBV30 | CAWCELGVNEQFF | TGTGCCTGGTGTGAACTTGGGGTCAATGAGCAGTTCTTC
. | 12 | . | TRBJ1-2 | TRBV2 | CASSGAGYGYTF | TGTGCCAGCAGTGGAGCAGGCTATGGCTACACCTTC
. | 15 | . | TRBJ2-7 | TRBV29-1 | CSVEDKQATVNEQYF | TGCAGCGTTGAAGATAAACAGGCTACCGTCAACGAGCAGTACTTC
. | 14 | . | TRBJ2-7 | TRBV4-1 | CASSHDGSSDEQYF | TGCGCCAGCAGCCATGATGGCAGCTCCGACGAGCAGTACTTC
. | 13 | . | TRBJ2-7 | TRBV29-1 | CSVVLDGYYEQYF | TGCAGCGTTGTTTTGGACGGATACTACGAGCAGTACTTC
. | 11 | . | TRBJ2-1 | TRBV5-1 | CASSLFSEQFF | TGCGCCAGCAGCTTATTCTCGGAGCAGTTCTTC
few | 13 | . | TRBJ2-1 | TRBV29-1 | CSVGTTGYNEQFF | TGCAGCGTTGGGACTACCGGCTACAATGAGCAGTTCTTC
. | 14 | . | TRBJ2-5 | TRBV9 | CASSVEGGTETQYF | TGTGCCAGCAGCGTAGAGGGGGGAACAGAGACCCAGTACTTC
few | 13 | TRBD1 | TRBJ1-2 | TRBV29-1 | CSVVGSGDRGYTF | TGCAGCGTTGTGGGTTCCGGGGACAGGGGCTACACCTTC
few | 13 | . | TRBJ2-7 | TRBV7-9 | CASTRLPAAEQYF | TGTGCCAGCACCAGGTTACCAGCTGCCGAGCAGTACTTC
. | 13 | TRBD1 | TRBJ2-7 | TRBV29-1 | CSVQGTETYEQYF | TGCAGCGTTCAAGGGACAGAGACCTACGAGCAGTACTTC
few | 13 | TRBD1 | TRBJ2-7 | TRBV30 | CACMDRGHYEQYF | TGTGCCTGCATGGACAGGGGGCACTACGAGCAGTACTTC
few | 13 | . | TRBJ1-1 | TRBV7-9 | CASSSRTLPEAFF | TGTGCCAGCAGCTCCAGGACTCTTCCTGAAGCTTTCTTT
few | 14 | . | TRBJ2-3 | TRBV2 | CASIRGGEADTQYF | TGTGCCAGCATCCGGGGCGGGGAGGCAGATACGCAGTATTTT
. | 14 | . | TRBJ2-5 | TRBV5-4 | CASSLEYGEETQYF | TGTGCCAGCAGCTTGGAGTACGGGGAAGAGACCCAGTACTTC
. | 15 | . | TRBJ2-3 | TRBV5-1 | CASSEGRADTDTQYF | TGCGCCAGCAGTGAGGGGCGGGCGGACACAGATACGCAGTATTTT
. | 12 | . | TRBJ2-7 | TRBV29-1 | CSVDPGTYEQYF | TGCAGCGTGGATCCGGGCACCTACGAGCAGTACTTC
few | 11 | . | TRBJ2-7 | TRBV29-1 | CSVESDYEQYF | TGCAGCGTTGAGTCAGATTACGAGCAGTACTTC
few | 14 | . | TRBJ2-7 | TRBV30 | CAWSDLGPTYEQYF | TGTGCCTGGAGTGATCTGGGACCCACCTACGAGCAGTACTTC
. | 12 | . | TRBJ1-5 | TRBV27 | CASSRSNQPQHF | TGTGCCAGCAGCAGAAGCAATCAGCCCCAGCATTTT
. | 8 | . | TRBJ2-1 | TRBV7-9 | CSMDEQFF | TGTTCCATGGATGAGCAGTTCTTC
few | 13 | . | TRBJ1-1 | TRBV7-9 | CASSLAPRNEAFF | TGTGCCAGCAGCTTAGCGCCGAGAAATGAAGCTTTCTTT
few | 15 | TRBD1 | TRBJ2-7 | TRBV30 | CAWTLGTALIYEQYF | TGTGCCTGGACCCTCGGGACAGCCTTAATCTACGAGCAGTACTTC
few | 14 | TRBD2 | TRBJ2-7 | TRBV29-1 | CSVEGLAGEGEQYF | TGCAGCGTTGAAGGACTAGCGGGGGAAGGGGAGCAGTACTTC